These 3 T cell receptor beta chains came from one sample sequenced in a study of cytomegalovirus exposure and HLA in healthy donors. PCR involved 60 Vbeta and 13 Jbeta primers. Produced via immunoSEQ multiplex PCR; TCRdb's table is partial and in-frame only. The table records about 92,000 clones, roughly 71% of them present only once. Material for sequencing was PBMCs. Receptors were obtained from a man aged 45-60 years in good health and CMV-seronegative.

V is TRBV18 and J is TRBJ1-1; D is perhaps TRBD1 (6 bases). V was clipped by 4 bases and J by 1 base, with 10 bases between them. This CDR3 is 14 amino acids long. Germline values: CDR1 KGHSH, CDR2 LQKENI. CDR3 DNA: TGTGCCAGCTCACACGGACAGACGAACACTGAAGCTTTCTTT. Translating gives CASSHGQTNTEAFF.

The chain has TRBV11-3 and TRBJ1-1, with D unresolved. The germline V gene encodes CDR1 SGHNT and CDR2 YENEEA. V shed 1 base and J shed 0 bases, with 6 bases lying between them. The CDR3 runs to 14 residues. CDR3 region: CASSLVELNTEAFF. The CDR3 bases are TGTGCCAGCAGCTTAGTGGAGCTGAACACTGAAGCTTTCTTT.

The chain has TRBV29-1 and TRBJ1-1; perhaps TRBD1 as D (5 bases). CDR3 length equals 12 residues. Germline values: CDR1 SQVTM, CDR2 ANQGSEA. The V end lost 5 bases, the J end lost 1 base, and 8 bases lay between the germline ends. CDR3 sequence: CSVRGWNTEAFF. The CDR3 region has the DNA TGCAGCGTTAGGGGTTGGAACACTGAAGCTTTCTTT.